This entry lists 22 T cell receptor beta chains sequenced from one sample in a study of shared clonotypes between healthy human individuals. Profiled with immunoSEQ multiplex PCR; TCRdb holds only in-frame clones, not every one. The data contain about 680,000 clones, about 80% of them singletons. The sample taken for sequencing was memory CD4+ T cells sorted from blood. Subset given: CD45RA-negative fraction. The receptors were gathered from a woman between 25 and 40 years old in good health.

The rearrangement joins TRBV5-1 to TRBJ1-1, with D perhaps TRBD1 (6 bases). Germline V gene sequence: CDR1 SGHRS, CDR2 YFSETQ. V was cut by 6 bases and J by 3 bases, with 12 bases left in between. CDR3 length: 13 residues. The DNA of the CDR3 is TGCGCCAGCAAAGGCCCAGGGGACACTGAAGCTTTCTTT. Translation: CASKGPGDTEAFF.

The genes are TRBV14 and TRBJ1-4, with D hard to call. V lost 1 base and J 2 bases, leaving 11 bases between the germline ends. The CDR3 contains 16 residues. Per the germline V gene, CDR1 is SGHDN and CDR2 is FVKESK. The CDR3 nucleotides read TGTGCCAGCAGCCAAGGATTTGGGGTGACTAATGAAAAACTGTTTTTT. Its translation: CASSQGFGVTNEKLFF.

The chain combines TRBV7-6 with TRBJ2-5; weak D call: TRBD1 (8 bases). This CDR3 contains 14 residues. V was trimmed by 5 bases and J by 5 bases, leaving 15 bases between them. CDR1 is SGHVS, CDR2 FNYEAQ, per germline. In DNA, the CDR3 is TGTGCCAGCAGCCCAGGACAGGGAGGGGAGACCCAGTACTTC. This codes for CASSPGQGGETQYF.

The V and J genes are TRBV28 and TRBJ1-2, with 7 bases matching TRBD1. CDR1 and CDR2 from the germline V gene are MDHEN and SYDVKM. V lost 9 bases and J lost 7; bases outside the gene matches: 11. The CDR3 is 13 amino acids. In DNA, the CDR3 is TGTGCCAGTTTTGGACAGGCGGTGGGTGGCTACACCTTC. Translating it yields CASFGQAVGGYTF.

The chain employs TRBV2 and TRBJ2-1; 7 positions agree with TRBD1. V dropped 5 bases and J dropped 8; count of bases not matched to a gene: 3. The germline gives CDR1 SNHLY, CDR2 FYNNEI. The length of the CDR3 is 12 residues. CDR3 sequence: CASSTGVDEQFF. DNA of the CDR3: TGTGCCAGCAGTACAGGGGTGGATGAGCAGTTCTTC.

In this sample, this clone turned up once. The J gene is TRBJ2-7, the V gene TRBV10-2; 11 bases map to TRBD2. V lost 0 bases to trimming and J lost 0 bases; unmatched junction nucleotides: 4. The CDR3 sequence is 17 residues long. CDR1 is WSHSY, CDR2 SAAADI, per germline. The CDR3 is CASSESRLAGYSYEQYF. DNA for the CDR3: TGCGCCAGCAGTGAGTCGAGACTAGCGGGGTACTCCTACGAGCAGTACTTC.

The chain recombines TRBV10-3 with TRBJ1-2; 8 bases map to TRBD1. This CDR3 has 12 amino acids. Germline assignment: CDR1 ENHRY and CDR2 SYGVKD. Losses at the gene ends were 8 bases for V and 3 bases for J; bases not matched to a gene: 2. The CDR3 sequence: CAIWGQDYGYTF. In DNA form, the CDR3 reads TGTGCCATCTGGGGACAGGACTATGGCTACACCTTC.

This clone was seen only a few times. The chain uses TRBV13 and TRBJ2-1, with 9 bases aligning to TRBD2. From germline, CDR1 is PRHDT and CDR2 FYEKMQ (reference sequence). The V segment lost 5 bases and the J segment 7 bases; nucleotides outside the gene matches: 9. There are 15 residues in the CDR3. The CDR3 is CASSAGAGGENEQFF. Here the CDR3 DNA reads TGTGCCAGCAGCGCAGGGGCGGGAGGGGAGAATGAGCAGTTCTTC.

The J gene is TRBJ2-5, the V gene TRBV7-2; a possible D gene is TRBD2 (6 bases). The CDR3 loop spans 14 amino acids. Trimming took off 1 base at V and 5 bases at J, with 11 bases between the two ends. Germline lookup yields CDR1 SGHTA and CDR2 FQGNSA. The CDR3 reads CASSLVSGLETQYF. The CDR3 nucleotides read TGTGCCAGCAGCTTAGTGTCGGGACTGGAGACCCAGTACTTC.

Only a few counts were recorded for this clone. The chain combines TRBV6-8 with TRBJ1-5; D is perhaps TRBD1 (5 bases). The ends were cut back, 7 bases at V and 0 bases at J, with 10 bases in the middle. Germline V gene lookup returns CDR1 MNHGY and CDR2 SAAAGT. The CDR3 runs to 14 residues. CDR3 sequence reads: CASTRGVSNQPQHF. The CDR3 nucleotides read TGTGCCAGCACGCGGGGGGTTAGCAATCAGCCCCAGCATTTT.

This clone is a singleton in its sample. This chain uses TRBV10-3 with TRBJ2-5; D is perhaps TRBD2 (6 bases). Trimming stripped 8 bases from V and 2 bases from J, with 12 bases between. The CDR3 length is 13 residues. CDR1 ENHRY and CDR2 SYGVKD come from the germline V gene. CDR3 residues: CAISPGEQETQYF. Here the CDR3 DNA reads TGTGCCATCTCTCCGGGGGAACAAGAGACCCAGTACTTC.

This rearrangement joins TRBV28 to TRBJ2-7; D possibly uses TRBD1 or TRBD2 (7 bases each). Germline CDR1 and CDR2: MDHEN and SYDVKM. With 5 bases removed from V and 2 bases from J, the gap between germline ends came to 16 bases. This CDR3 region has 15 residues. The CDR3 loop is CASSQGGKPTYEQYF. CDR3 DNA: TGTGCCAGCAGTCAGGGGGGGAAACCTACCTACGAGCAGTACTTC.

The chain recombines TRBV29-1 with TRBJ2-7, with TRBD1 as a possible D gene (6 bases). Germline V gives CDR1 SQVTM, CDR2 ANQGSEA. This CDR3 contains 12 residues. The V end lost 4 bases, the J end lost 2 bases, and 9 bases lay between the germline ends. CDR3 sequence reads: CSVGDTAYEQYF. CDR3 DNA: TGCAGCGTTGGGGACACTGCCTACGAGCAGTACTTC.

In its sample, this clone was seen many times. This sequence joins TRBV5-1 and TRBJ2-7, with D perhaps matching TRBD1 (5 bases). The CDR3 extends over 15 amino acids. V shed 4 bases and J shed 2 bases, with 16 bases lying between them. Germline CDR1 SGHRS, CDR2 YFSETQ. CDR3 in amino acids: CASSREPGMTYEQYF. For the CDR3, the DNA is TGCGCCAGCAGCCGAGAGCCAGGGATGACCTACGAGCAGTACTTC.

V is TRBV7-9 and J is TRBJ2-1; TRBD2 agrees at 12 bases. Per germline, CDR1 SEHNR and CDR2 FQNEAQ (reference sequence). The CDR3 consists of 18 residues. J was trimmed by 6 bases and V by 1 base; bases with no gene match: 10. CDR3 sequence: CASSLGWLAGGQGNEQFF. For the CDR3, the DNA is TGTGCCAGCAGCTTAGGTTGGCTAGCGGGAGGGCAGGGCAATGAGCAGTTCTTC.

This chain links TRBV28 with TRBJ2-3, with 11 positions matching TRBD2. The CDR3 loop spans 15 amino acids. Unmatched junction bases numbered 5, after V lost 6 bases and J lost 3 bases. Germline loops: CDR1 MDHEN, CDR2 SYDVKM. CDR3 sequence: CASSRRLAGTDTQYF. CDR3 nucleotides: TGTGCCAGCAGCCGCAGACTAGCGGGAACAGATACGCAGTATTTT.

The V gene is TRBV25-1, the J gene TRBJ2-1; D perhaps matches TRBD2 (5 bases). Germline assignment: CDR1 MGHDK and CDR2 SYGVNS. V lost 5 bases, J lost 7 bases, and 18 bases lay in between. The CDR3 covers 15 residues. CDR3: CASSPQGLERNEQFF. The CDR3, as DNA: TGTGCCAGCAGTCCGCAAGGACTGGAGAGGAATGAGCAGTTCTTC. Full variable domain (remainder filled in from reference TRBV25-1 and TRBJ2-1): EADIYQTPRYLVIGTGKKITLECSQTMGHDKMYWYQQDPGMELHLIHYSYGVNSTEKGDLSSESTVSRIRTEHFPLTLESARPSHTSQYLCASSPQGLERNEQFFGPGTRLTVL.

The chain combines TRBV19 with TRBJ1-2; a possible D gene is TRBD1 (5 bases). The CDR3 sequence is 17 residues long. V shed 6 bases and J shed 1 base, with 21 bases lying between them. The V gene's germline CDR1 is LNHDA and CDR2 SQIVND (reference sequence). CDR3 residues: CASSPRGAATGNYGYTF. The CDR3, as DNA: TGTGCCAGTAGCCCGCGCGGGGCAGCCACTGGTAACTATGGCTACACCTTC.

The chain links TRBV18 to TRBJ2-7, with D tentatively TRBD1 (6 bases). Trimming removed 0 bases at V and 0 bases at J, with 9 bases between. This CDR3 is 15 amino acids long. Germline V CDR1 and CDR2: KGHSH, LQKENI. The CDR3: CASSPPGTHSYEQYF. For the CDR3, the DNA is TGTGCCAGCTCACCACCCGGGACACACTCCTACGAGCAGTACTTC.

The chain uses TRBV29-1 and TRBJ2-3; 8 bases fit TRBD1. The CDR3 runs 14 residues. With 8 bases clipped from V and 7 bases from J, the junction kept 14 bases outside the gene matches. CDR1 is SQVTM and CDR2 is ANQGSEA in the germline V gene. The CDR3 DNA reads as TGCAGCATACGACTGGACAGGGCGGGATATACGCAGTATTTT. This encodes CSIRLDRAGYTQYF.

V and J are TRBV7-9 and TRBJ1-2; D remains ambiguous. Germline V gene sequence: CDR1 SEHNR, CDR2 FQNEAQ (reference sequence). The CDR3 length is 14 residues. Trimming took 5 bases from V and 8 from J, leaving 18 bases between them. The CDR3 DNA follows: TGTGCCAGCAGCCACCTCTCCCACGTGGGGGGCTACACCTTC. The encoded protein is CASSHLSHVGGYTF.

This clone showed up just a few times. The sample holds other DNA sequences that translate to the same CDR3. The chain couples TRBV2 to TRBJ2-7; no definite D call. V shed 5 bases and J shed 3 bases, with 5 bases lying between them. This CDR3 comprises 11 residues. Germline-derived CDR1 and CDR2 are SNHLY and FYNNEI. CDR3 bases: TGTGCCAGCAGTTCAGGCTACGAGCAGTACTTC. Protein: CASSSGYEQYF.